Below are 9 T cell receptor beta chains sequenced from a single sample in a study of blood T cell repertoires in COVID-19. The method was immunoSEQ multiplex PCR; TCRdb's version includes in-frame clones alone and lacks a portion of them. The repertoire consists of about 210,000 clones, with over 75% occurring once and the leading ten covering 4% to 6%. Sequencing was carried out using peripheral blood. These receptors originate from a woman aged 40 to 55 with acute or convalescent COVID-19.

The chain joins TRBV9 to TRBJ2-1; D may be TRBD2 (5 bases). Trimming pared 6 bases from V and 0 bases from J, leaving 13 bases between. The germline CDR1 and CDR2 sequences are SGDLS and YYNGEE. CDR3 length: 15 residues. DNA for the CDR3: TGTGCCAGCACCCCCGTCGGGGACTCCTACAATGAGCAGTTCTTC. This codes for CASTPVGDSYNEQFF. The whole variable domain, remainder taken from reference TRBV9 and TRBJ2-1, is DSGVTQTPKHLITATGQRVTLRCSPRSGDLSVYWYQQSLDQGLQFLIQYYNGEERAKGNILERFSAQQFPDLHSELNLSSLELGDSALYFCASTPVGDSYNEQFFGPGTRLTVL.

The chain couples TRBV4-1 to TRBJ1-5, with D uncertain. The V end lost 4 bases, the J end lost 3 bases, and 10 bases lay between the germline ends. The CDR3 runs 14 residues. The germline CDR1 and CDR2 sequences are MGHRA and YSYEKL. CDR3 sequence reads: CASSPLQNNQPQHF. In nucleotides, the CDR3 is TGCGCCAGCAGCCCCTTGCAGAACAATCAGCCCCAGCATTTT.

The V and J genes are TRBV25-1 and TRBJ1-1; tentatively, D is TRBD1 (5 bases). This CDR3 spans 15 amino acids. Germline loops: CDR1 MGHDK, CDR2 SYGVNS. Trimming removed 6 bases from V and 1 base from J, with 15 bases in between. The CDR3 DNA reads TGTGCCAGCAGGCCGGGGGGACTGCCGAACACTGAAGCTTTCTTT. Translating gives CASRPGGLPNTEAFF.

This chain connects TRBV2 to TRBJ1-2; the D is unclear. Germline CDR1 SNHLY, CDR2 FYNNEI. V was shortened by 3 bases and J by 8 bases, with 10 bases between the two germline ends. The CDR3 has 12 amino acids. DNA of the CDR3: TGTGCCAGCAGTGAGACGGGAAGGGGCTACACCTTC. Protein product: CASSETGRGYTF. The whole variable domain, remainder taken from reference TRBV2 and TRBJ1-2, is EPEVTQTPSHQVTQMGQEVILRCVPISNHLYFYWYRQILGQKVEFLVSFYNNEISEKSEIFDDQFSVERPDGSNFTLKIRSTKLEDSAMYFCASSETGRGYTFGSGTRLTVV.

The CDR3 sequence is CASSLIQRQETQYF. The CDR3 DNA reads as TGTGCCAGCAGCTTGATTCAGAGGCAAGAGACCCAGTACTTC. The chain couples TRBV5-4 to TRBJ2-5, with no clear D. CDR1 and CDR2 (germline): SGHNT, YYREEE (reference sequence). The CDR3 consists of 14 residues. V dropped 1 base and J dropped 2 bases, with 9 bases sitting between them.

The chain is built from TRBV7-2 and TRBJ2-2, with 10 positions matching TRBD2. The CDR3 is 16 amino acids. Losses at the gene ends were 7 bases for V and 5 bases for J; bases not matched to a gene: 10. Per the germline V gene, CDR1 is SGHTA and CDR2 is FQGNSA. The CDR3 is CASTLQAGGRTGELFF. CDR3 nucleotide sequence: TGTGCCAGCACCCTACAAGCGGGGGGGCGTACCGGGGAGCTGTTTTTT.

This clone has just one count. The chain couples TRBV24-1 to TRBJ1-5, with D maybe TRBD1 (5 bases). The CDR3 loop spans 14 amino acids. V was pared by 4 bases and J by 11 bases, with 17 bases between. Germline CDR1 and CDR2: KGHDR and SFDVKD. As DNA, the CDR3 is TGTGCCACCAGTGAATCTGCCGACAGCGCTTCCCAGCATTTT. Its protein is CATSESADSASQHF.

The rearrangement links TRBV29-1 to TRBJ1-1, with 8 positions matching TRBD1. Germline values: CDR1 SQVTM, CDR2 ANQGSEA. After removal of 6 bases from V and 4 bases from J, the junction contained 7 bases not matched to a gene. This CDR3 is 13 amino acids long. This chain's CDR3 is CSVRRQGSTEAFF. The CDR3 DNA follows: TGCAGCGTCCGCCGACAGGGGTCCACTGAAGCTTTCTTT. The entire variable domain, with the rest obtained from reference TRBV29-1 and TRBJ1-1, is as follows: SAVISQKPSRDICQRGTSLTIQCQVDSQVTMMFWYRQQPGQSLTLIATANQGSEATYESGFVIDKFPISRPNLTFSTLTVSNMSPEDSSIYLCSVRRQGSTEAFFGQGTRLTVV.

The V and J genes are TRBV15 and TRBJ1-1; D not certain. V gave up 1 base and J gave up 5 bases, with 11 bases separating them. Germline CDR1 reads LNHNV; CDR2 reads YYDKDF (reference sequence). The CDR3 has 14 residues. The CDR3, as DNA: TGTGCCACCAGCAGAGTTAGGAGGGAGACTGAAGCTTTCTTT. This codes for CATSRVRRETEAFF.